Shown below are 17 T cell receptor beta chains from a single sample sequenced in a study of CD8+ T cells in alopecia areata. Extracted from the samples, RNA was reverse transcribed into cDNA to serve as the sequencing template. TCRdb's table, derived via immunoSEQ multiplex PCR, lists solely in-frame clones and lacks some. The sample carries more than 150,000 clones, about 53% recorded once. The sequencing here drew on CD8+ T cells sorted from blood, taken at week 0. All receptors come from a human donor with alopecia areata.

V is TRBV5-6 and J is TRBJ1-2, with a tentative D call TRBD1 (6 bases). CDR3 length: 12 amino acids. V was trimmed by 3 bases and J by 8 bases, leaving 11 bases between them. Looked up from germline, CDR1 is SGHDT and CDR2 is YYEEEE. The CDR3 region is CASSSHRDGYTF. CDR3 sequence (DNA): TGTGCCAGCAGCTCCCACAGGGACGGCTACACCTTC.

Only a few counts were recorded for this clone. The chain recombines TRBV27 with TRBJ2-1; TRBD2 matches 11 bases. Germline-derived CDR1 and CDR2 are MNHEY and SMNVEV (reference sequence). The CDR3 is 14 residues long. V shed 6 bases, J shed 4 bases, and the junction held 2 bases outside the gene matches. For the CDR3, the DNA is TGTGCCAGCAGAGCTAGCGGGGGGTACAATGAGCAGTTCTTC. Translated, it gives CASRASGGYNEQFF.

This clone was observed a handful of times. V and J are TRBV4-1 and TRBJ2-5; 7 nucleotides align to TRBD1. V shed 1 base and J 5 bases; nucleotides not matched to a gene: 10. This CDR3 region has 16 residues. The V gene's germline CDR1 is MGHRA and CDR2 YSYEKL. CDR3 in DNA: TGCGCCAGCAGCCAAGCCCTACAGGGGAAGTATGAGACCCAGTACTTC. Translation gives CASSQALQGKYETQYF.

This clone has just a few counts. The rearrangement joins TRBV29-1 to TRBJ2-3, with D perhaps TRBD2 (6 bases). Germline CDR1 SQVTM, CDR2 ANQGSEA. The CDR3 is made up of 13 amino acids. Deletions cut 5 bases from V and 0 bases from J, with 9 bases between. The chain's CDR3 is CSVPGDSTDTQYF. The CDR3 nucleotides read TGCAGCGTTCCGGGGGACAGCACAGATACGCAGTATTTT.

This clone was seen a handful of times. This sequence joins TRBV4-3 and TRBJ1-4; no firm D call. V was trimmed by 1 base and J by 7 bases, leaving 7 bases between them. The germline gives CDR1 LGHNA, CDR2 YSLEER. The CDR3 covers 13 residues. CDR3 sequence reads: CASSQAGIEKLFF. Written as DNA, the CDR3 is TGCGCCAGCAGCCAAGCGGGAATTGAAAAACTGTTTTTT.

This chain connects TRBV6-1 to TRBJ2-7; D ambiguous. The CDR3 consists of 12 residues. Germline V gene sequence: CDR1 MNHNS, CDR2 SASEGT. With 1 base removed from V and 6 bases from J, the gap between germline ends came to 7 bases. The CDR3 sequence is CASSEGGSEQYF. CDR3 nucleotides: TGTGCCAGCAGTGAAGGAGGATCCGAGCAGTACTTC.

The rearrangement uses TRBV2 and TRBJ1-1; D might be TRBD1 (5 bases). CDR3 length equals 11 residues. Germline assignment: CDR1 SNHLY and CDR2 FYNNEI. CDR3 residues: CAAGGGTEAFF. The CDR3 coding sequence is TGTGCTGCGGGGGGAGGCACTGAAGCTTTCTTT.

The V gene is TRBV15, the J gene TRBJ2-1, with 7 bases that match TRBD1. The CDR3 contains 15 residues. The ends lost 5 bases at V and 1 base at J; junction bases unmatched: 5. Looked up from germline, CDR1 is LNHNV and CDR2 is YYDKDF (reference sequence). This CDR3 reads CATSSGGRSYNEQFF. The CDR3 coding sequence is TGTGCCACCAGCTCAGGGGGAAGGTCCTACAATGAGCAGTTCTTC. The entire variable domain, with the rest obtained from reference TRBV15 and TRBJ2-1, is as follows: DAMVIQNPRYQVTQFGKPVTLSCSQTLNHNVMYWYQQKSSQAPKLLFHYYDKDFNNEADTPDNFQSRRPNTSFCFLDIRSPGLGDTAMYLCATSSGGRSYNEQFFGPGTRLTVL.

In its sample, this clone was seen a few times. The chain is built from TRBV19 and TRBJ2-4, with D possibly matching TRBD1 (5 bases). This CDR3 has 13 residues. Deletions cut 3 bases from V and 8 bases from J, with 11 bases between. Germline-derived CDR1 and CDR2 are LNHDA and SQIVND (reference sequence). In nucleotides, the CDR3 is TGTGCCAGTAGTATTCAGGGTTTGGACATTCAGTACTTC. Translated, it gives CASSIQGLDIQYF.

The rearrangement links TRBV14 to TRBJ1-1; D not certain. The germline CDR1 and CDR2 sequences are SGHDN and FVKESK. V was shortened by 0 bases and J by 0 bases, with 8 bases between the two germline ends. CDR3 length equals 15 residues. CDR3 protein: CASSQDLVMNTEAFF. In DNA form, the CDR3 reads TGTGCCAGCAGCCAAGACTTAGTTATGAACACTGAAGCTTTCTTT. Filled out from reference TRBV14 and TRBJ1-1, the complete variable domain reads EAGVTQFPSHSVIEKGQTVTLRCDPISGHDNLYWYRRVMGKEIKFLLHFVKESKQDESGMPNNRFLAERTGGTYSTLKVQPAELEDSGVYFCASSQDLVMNTEAFFGQGTRLTVV.

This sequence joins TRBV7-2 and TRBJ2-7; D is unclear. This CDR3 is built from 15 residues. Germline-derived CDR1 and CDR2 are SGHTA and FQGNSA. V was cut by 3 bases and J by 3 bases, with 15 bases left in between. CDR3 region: CASSFRHPRRYEQYF. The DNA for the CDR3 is TGTGCCAGCAGCTTCCGTCACCCGAGACGCTACGAGCAGTACTTC.

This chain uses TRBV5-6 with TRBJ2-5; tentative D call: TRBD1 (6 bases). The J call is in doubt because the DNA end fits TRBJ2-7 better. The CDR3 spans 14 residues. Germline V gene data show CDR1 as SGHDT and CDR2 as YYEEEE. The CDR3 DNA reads TGTGCCAGCAGCTTGGCGGACAGCTCCTACGAGCAGTACTTC. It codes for CASSLADSSYEQYF.

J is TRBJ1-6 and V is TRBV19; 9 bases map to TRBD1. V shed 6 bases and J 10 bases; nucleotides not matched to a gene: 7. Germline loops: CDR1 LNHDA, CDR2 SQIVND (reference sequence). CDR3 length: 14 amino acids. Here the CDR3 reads CASRLGQGKSPLHF. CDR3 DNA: TGTGCCAGTAGGCTCGGACAGGGGAAATCACCCCTCCACTTT. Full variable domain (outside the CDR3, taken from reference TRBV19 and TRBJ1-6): DGGITQSPKYLFRKEGQNVTLSCEQNLNHDAMYWYRQDPGQGLRLIYYSQIVNDFQKGDIAEGYSVSREKKESFPLTVTSAQKNPTAFYLCASRLGQGKSPLHFGNGTRLTVT.

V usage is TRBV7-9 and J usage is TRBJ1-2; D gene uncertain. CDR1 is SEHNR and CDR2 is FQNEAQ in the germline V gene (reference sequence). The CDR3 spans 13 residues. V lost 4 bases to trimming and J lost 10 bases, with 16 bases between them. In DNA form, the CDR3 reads TGTGCCAGCAGCTACCAGGATGGGATGGACTACACCTTC. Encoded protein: CASSYQDGMDYTF.

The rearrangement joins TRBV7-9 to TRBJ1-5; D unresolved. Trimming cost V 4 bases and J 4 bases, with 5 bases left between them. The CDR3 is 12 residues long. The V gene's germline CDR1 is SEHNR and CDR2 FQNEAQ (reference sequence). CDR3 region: CASSSLNQPQHF. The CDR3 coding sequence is TGTGCCAGCAGCTCGTTAAATCAGCCCCAGCATTTT.

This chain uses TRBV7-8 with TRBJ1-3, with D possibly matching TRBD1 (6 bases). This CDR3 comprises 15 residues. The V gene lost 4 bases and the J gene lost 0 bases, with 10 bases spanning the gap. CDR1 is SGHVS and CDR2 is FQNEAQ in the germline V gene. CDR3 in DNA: TGTGCCAGCAGCTCAGGGGTTCCCTCTGGAAACACCATATATTTT. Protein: CASSSGVPSGNTIYF.

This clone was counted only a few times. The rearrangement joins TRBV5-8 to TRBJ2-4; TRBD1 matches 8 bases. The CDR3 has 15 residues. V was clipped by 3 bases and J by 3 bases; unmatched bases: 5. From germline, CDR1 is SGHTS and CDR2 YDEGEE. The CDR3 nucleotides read TGTGCCAGCAGCTCACCTGACAGGGGCAAAAACATTCAGTACTTC. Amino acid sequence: CASSSPDRGKNIQYF. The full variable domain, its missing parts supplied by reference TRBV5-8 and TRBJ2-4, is EAGVTQSPTHLIKTRGQQATLRCSPISGHTSVYWYQQALGLGLQFLLWYDEGEERNRGNFPPRFSGRQFPNYSSELNVNALELEDSALYLCASSSPDRGKNIQYFGAGTRLSVL.